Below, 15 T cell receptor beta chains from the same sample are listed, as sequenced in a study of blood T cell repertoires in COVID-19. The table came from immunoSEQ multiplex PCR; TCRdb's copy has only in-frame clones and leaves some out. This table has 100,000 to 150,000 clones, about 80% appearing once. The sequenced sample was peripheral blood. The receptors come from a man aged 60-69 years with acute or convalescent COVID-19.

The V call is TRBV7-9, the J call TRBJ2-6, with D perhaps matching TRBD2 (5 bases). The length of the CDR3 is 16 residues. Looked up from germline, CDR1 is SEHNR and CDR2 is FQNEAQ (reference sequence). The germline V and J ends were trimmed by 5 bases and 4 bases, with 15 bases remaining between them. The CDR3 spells CASSRSEAAGANVLTF. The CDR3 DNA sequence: TGTGCCAGCAGCCGATCAGAAGCGGCGGGGGCCAACGTCCTGACTTTC.

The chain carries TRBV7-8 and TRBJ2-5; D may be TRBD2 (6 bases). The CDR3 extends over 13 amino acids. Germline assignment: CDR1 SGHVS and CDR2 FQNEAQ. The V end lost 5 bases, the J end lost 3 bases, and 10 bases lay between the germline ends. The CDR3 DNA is TGTGCCAGCAGCCCTAGCGAGGAAGAGACCCAGTACTTC. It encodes CASSPSEEETQYF.

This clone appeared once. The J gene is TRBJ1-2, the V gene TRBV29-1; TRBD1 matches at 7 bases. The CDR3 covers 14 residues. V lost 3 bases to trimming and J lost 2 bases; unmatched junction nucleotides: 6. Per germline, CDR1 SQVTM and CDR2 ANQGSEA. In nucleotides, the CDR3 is TGCAGCGTTGATCGAGGGACAGCGAACTATGGCTACACCTTC. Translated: CSVDRGTANYGYTF.

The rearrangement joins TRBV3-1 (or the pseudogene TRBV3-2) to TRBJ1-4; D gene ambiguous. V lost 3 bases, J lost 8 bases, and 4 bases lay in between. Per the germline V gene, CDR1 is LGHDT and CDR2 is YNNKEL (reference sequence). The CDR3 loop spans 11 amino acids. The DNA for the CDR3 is TGTGCCAGCAGCCAGCGGGAAAAACTGTTTTTT. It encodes CASSQREKLFF.

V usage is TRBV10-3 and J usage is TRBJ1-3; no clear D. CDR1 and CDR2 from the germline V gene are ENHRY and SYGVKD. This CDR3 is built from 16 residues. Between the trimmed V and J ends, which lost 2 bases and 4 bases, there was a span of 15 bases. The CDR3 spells CAISEGRTGRGNTIYF. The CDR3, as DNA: TGTGCCATCAGTGAGGGCCGTACGGGTAGAGGAAACACCATATATTTT.

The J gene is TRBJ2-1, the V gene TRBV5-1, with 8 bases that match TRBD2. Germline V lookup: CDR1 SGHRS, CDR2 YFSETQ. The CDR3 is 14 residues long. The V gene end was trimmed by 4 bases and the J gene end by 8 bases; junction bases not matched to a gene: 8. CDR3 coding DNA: TGCGCCAGCAGCCCTGGACTAGCTGCCGATGAGCAGTTCTTC. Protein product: CASSPGLAADEQFF.

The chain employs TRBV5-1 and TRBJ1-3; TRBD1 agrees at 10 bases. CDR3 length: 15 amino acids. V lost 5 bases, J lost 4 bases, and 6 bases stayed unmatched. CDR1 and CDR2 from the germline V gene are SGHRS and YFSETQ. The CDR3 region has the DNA TGCGCCAGCAGACCTGGGACAGGGGACGGAAACACCATATATTTT. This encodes CASRPGTGDGNTIYF.

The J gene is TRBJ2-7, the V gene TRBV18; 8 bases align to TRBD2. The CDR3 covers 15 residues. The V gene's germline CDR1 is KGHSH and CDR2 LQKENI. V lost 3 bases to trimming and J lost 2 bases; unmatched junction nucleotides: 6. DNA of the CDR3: TGTGCCAGCTCACCTACCGGGACTAGTACCTACGAGCAGTACTTC. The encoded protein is CASSPTGTSTYEQYF. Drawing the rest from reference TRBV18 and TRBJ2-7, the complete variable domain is NAGVMQNPRHLVRRRGQEARLRCSPMKGHSHVYWYRQLPEEGLKFMVYLQKENIIDESGMPKERFSAEFPKEGPSILRIQQVVRGDSAAYFCASSPTGTSTYEQYFGPGTRLTVT.

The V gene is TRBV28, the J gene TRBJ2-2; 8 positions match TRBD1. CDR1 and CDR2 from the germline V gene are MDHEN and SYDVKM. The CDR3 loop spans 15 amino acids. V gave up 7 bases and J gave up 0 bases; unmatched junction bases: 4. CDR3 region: CASTRTGTNTGELFF. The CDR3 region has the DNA TGTGCCAGCACCCGGACAGGGACGAACACCGGGGAGCTGTTTTTT.

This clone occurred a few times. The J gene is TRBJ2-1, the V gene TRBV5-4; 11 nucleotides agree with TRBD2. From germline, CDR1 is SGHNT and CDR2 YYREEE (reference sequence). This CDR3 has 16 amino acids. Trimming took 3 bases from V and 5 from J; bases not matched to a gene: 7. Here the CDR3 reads CASSSQLAGGNNEQFF. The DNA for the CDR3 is TGTGCCAGCAGCTCCCAGCTAGCGGGAGGCAACAATGAGCAGTTCTTC.

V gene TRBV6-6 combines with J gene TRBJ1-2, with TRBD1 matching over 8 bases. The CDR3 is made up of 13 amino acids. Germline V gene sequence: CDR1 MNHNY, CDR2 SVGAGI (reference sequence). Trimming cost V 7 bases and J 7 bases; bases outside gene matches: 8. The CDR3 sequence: CASIAGTGGGYTF. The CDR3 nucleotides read TGTGCCAGCATCGCCGGGACAGGAGGTGGCTACACCTTC.

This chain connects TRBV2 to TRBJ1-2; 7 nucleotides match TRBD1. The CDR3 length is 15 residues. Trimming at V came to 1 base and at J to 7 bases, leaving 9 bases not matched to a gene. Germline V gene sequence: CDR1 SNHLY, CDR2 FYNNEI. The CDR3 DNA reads TGTGCCAGCAGTGAAGTTGCAGGGGGGTTAGGTGGCTACACCTTC. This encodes CASSEVAGGLGGYTF.

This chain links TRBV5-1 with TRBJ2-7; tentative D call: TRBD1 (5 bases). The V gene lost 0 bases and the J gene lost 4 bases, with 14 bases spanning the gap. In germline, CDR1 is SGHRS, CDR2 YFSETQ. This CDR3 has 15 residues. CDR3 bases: TGCGCCAGCAGCTTGGCCGGGCCCAGGGAATACGAGCAGTACTTC. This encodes CASSLAGPREYEQYF.

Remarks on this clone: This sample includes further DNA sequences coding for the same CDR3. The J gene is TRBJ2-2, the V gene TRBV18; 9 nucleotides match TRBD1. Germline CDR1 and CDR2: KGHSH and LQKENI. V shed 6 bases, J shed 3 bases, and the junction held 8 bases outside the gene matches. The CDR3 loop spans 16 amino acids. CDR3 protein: CASSPRTGGDTGELFF. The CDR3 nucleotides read TGTGCCAGCTCCCCAAGAACAGGGGGCGACACCGGGGAGCTGTTTTTT.

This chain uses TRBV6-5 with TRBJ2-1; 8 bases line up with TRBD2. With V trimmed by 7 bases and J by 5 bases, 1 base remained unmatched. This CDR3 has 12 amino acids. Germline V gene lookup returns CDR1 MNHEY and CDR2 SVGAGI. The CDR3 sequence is CASKRENNEQFF. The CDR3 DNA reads TGTGCCAGCAAGCGGGAGAACAATGAGCAGTTCTTC.